The source of this T cell receptor (beta chain) is a study of tumor and adjacent non-tumor tissue in lung cancer. On this clonotype: One end of the junction does not line up with germline, which may come from a read error.

The template was RNA from unsorted bulk tissue. More than 3 cm separated this lung sample from the edge of the tumor. The library came from three nested PCR rounds adapted from ARM-PCR protocols. MiXCR was run by TCRdb on the multiplex PCR reads, yielding one entry per CDR3 protein. The repertoire has about 100,000 distinct CDR3 sequences, 60% to 80% of them found once; the top ten carry 15% to 20%. This sequence originates from a man aged 30 to 45 with non-small cell lung cancer. Material: distant non-tumor lung tissue.

CDR3 bases: TGTACCAGCAGCCAGACGGGGAGATCGTACGAGCAGTACTTC. Its protein is CTSSQTGRSYEQYF. The rearrangement links TRBV6-5 to TRBJ2-7, with a tentative D call TRBD2 (5 bases). This CDR3 is 14 amino acids long. Germline CDR1 and CDR2: MNHEY and SVGAGI.